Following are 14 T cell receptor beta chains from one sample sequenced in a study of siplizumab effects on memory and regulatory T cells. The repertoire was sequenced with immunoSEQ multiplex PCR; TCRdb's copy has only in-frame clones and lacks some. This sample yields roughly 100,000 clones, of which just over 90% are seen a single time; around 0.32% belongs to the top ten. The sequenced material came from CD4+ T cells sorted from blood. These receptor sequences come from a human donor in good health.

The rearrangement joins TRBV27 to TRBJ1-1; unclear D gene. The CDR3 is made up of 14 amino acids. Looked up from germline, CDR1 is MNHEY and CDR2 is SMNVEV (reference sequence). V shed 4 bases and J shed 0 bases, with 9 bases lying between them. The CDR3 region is CASSSPGLNTEAFF. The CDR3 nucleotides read TGTGCCAGCAGTTCCCCGGGCCTGAACACTGAAGCTTTCTTT.

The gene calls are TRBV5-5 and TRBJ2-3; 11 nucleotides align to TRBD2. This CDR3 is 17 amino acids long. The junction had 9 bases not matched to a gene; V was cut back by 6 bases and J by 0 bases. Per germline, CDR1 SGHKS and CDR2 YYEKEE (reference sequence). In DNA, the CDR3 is TGTGCCAGCACCTCCCCGGGACTAGCGGTTAGCACAGATACGCAGTATTTT. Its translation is CASTSPGLAVSTDTQYF. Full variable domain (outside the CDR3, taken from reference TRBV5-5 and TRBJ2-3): DAGVTQSPTHLIKTRGQQVTLRCSPISGHKSVSWYQQVLGQGPQFIFQYYEKEERGRGNFPDRFSARQFPNYSSELNVNALLLGDSALYLCASTSPGLAVSTDTQYFGPGTRLTVL.

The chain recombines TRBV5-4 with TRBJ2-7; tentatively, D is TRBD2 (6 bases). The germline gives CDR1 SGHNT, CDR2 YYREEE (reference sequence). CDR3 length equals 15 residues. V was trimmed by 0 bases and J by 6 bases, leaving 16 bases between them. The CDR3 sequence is CASSLAARGKGEQYF. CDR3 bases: TGTGCCAGCAGCTTGGCGGCTCGCGGGAAGGGCGAGCAGTACTTC.

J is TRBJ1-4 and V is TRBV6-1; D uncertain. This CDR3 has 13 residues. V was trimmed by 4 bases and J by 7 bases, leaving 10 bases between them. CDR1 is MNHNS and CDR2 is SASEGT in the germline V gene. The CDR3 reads CASSVLISEKLFF. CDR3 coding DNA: TGTGCCAGCAGTGTATTGATTTCTGAAAAACTGTTTTTT.

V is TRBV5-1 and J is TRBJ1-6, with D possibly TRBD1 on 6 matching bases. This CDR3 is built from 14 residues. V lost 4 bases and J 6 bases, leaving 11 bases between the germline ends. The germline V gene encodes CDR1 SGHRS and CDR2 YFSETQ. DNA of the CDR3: TGCGCCAGCAGCGTAGGGGACACTAATTCACCCCTCCACTTT. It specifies CASSVGDTNSPLHF. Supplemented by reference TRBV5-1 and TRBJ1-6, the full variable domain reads KAGVTQTPRYLIKTRGQQVTLSCSPISGHRSVSWYQQTPGQGLQFLFEYFSETQRNKGNFPGRFSGRQFSNSRSEMNVSTLELGDSALYLCASSVGDTNSPLHFGNGTRLTVT.

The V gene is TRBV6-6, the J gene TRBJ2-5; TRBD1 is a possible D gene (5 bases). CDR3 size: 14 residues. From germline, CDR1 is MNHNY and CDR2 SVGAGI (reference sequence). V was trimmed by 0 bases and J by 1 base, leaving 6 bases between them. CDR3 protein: CASSYSGAQETQYF. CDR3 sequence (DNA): TGTGCCAGCAGTTACTCAGGGGCCCAAGAGACCCAGTACTTC.

CDR3 sequence (DNA): TGCAGCGGAAGGGCTACCCGAGCTTTCTTT. It encodes CSGRATRAFF. V usage is TRBV29-1 and J usage is TRBJ1-1; D remains unclear. The ends were cut back, 7 bases at V and 10 bases at J, with 13 bases in the middle. Germline V gene sequence: CDR1 SQVTM, CDR2 ANQGSEA. The CDR3 is made up of 10 amino acids.

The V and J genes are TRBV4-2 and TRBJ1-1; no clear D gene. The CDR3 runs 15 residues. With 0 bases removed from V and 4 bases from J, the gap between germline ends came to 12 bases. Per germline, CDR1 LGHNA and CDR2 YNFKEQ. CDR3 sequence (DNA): TGTGCCAGCAGCCAAGATGCTGGGGTTGGCACTGAAGCTTTCTTT. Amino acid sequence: CASSQDAGVGTEAFF.

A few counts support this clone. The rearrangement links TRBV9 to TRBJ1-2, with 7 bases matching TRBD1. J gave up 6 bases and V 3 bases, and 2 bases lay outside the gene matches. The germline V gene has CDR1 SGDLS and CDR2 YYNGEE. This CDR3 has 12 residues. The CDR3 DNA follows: TGTGCCAGCAGCGCCCAGGGGGATGGCTACACCTTC. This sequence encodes CASSAQGDGYTF.

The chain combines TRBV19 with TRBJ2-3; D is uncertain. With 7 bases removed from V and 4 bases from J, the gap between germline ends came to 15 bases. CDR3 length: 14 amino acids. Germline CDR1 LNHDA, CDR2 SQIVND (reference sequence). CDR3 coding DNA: TGTGCCAGTACCACGGCGGTAACTTCAGATACGCAGTATTTT. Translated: CASTTAVTSDTQYF.

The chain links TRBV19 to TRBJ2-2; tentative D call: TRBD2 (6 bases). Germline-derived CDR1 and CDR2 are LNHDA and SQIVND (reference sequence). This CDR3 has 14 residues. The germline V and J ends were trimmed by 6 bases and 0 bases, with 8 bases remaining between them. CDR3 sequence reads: CASRRDPNTGELFF. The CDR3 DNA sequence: TGTGCCAGTAGGCGGGACCCGAACACCGGGGAGCTGTTTTTT.

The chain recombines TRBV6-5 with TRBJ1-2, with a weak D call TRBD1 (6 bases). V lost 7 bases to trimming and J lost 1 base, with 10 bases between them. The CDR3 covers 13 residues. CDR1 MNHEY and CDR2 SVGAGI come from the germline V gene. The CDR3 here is CASTEGGNYGYTF. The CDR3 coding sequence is TGTGCCAGCACCGAGGGGGGTAACTATGGCTACACCTTC.

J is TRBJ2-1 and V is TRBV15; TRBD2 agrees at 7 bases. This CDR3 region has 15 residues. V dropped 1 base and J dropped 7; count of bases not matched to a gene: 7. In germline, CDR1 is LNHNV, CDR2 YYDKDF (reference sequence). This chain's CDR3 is CATSRGSGAGNEQFF. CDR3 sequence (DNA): TGTGCCACCAGCAGAGGTAGCGGAGCGGGAAATGAGCAGTTCTTC.

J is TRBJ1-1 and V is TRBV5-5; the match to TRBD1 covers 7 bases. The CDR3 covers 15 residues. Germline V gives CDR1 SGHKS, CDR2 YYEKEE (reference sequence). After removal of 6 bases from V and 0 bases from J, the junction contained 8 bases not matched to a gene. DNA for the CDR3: TGTGCCAGCACCGACCCGGACAGGATGAACACTGAAGCTTTCTTT. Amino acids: CASTDPDRMNTEAFF.